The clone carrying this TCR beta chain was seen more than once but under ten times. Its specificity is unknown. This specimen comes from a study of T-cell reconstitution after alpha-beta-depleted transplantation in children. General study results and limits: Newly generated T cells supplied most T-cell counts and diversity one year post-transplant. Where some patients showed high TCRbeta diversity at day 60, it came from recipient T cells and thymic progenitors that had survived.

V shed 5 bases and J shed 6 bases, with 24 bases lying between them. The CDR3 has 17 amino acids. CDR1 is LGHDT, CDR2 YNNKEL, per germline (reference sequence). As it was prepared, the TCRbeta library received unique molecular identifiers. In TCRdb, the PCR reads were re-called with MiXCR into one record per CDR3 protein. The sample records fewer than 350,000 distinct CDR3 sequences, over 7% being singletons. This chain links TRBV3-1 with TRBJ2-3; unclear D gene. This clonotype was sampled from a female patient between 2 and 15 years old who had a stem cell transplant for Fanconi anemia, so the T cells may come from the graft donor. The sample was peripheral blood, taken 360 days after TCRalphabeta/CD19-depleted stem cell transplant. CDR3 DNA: TGTGCCAGCAGCTCCCGGACGGACGTACCCTTCAGGGATACGCAGTATTTT. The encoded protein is CASSSRTDVPFRDTQYF.